The 30 T cell receptor beta chains presented below share a single source sample, sequenced in a study of CD8 T cells in Susac syndrome. Reverse transcription of about 0.5 to 1 ug RNA used random hexamers. TCRdb called the immunoSEQ multiplex PCR reads again in MiXCR, with one record for every CDR3 protein. Among approximately 70,000 distinct CDR3 sequences listed, around 93% were seen once. Sequencing was carried out using CD8+ T cells from PBMCs. These receptors came from a human donor in good health.

The chain couples TRBV2 to TRBJ2-7; maybe TRBD2 (6 bases). CDR3 length: 14 residues. The V gene's germline CDR1 is SNHLY and CDR2 FYNNEI. With 4 bases removed from V and 2 bases from J, the gap between germline ends came to 12 bases. The CDR3 loop reads CASSVGGMTYEQYV. CDR3 nucleotide sequence: TGTGCCAGCAGTGTGGGGGGAATGACCTACGAGCAGTACGTC.

The chain uses TRBV19 and TRBJ2-7, with a weak D call TRBD1 (6 bases). The CDR3 totals 12 residues. V lost 6 bases and J 7 bases, leaving 13 bases between the germline ends. Germline CDR1 reads LNHDA; CDR2 reads SQIVND (reference sequence). The CDR3 DNA is TGTGCCAGTAGCCCACAGGGATCGGAGCAGTACTTC. As protein: CASSPQGSEQYF.

V and J are TRBV12-3 or TRBV12-4 and TRBJ1-2, with no clear D. This CDR3 contains 14 residues. V was pared by 6 bases and J by 1 base, with 12 bases between. The CDR3 DNA reads as TGTGCCAGCAGCCCCGGCAGTGTTAACTATGGCTACACCTTC. Its translation is CASSPGSVNYGYTF.

CDR3 in DNA: TGTGCCAGCAGGGAACCGGGGGGCGGCAATCAGCCCCAGCATTTT. This gives the protein CASREPGGGNQPQHF. The gene calls are TRBV6-5 and TRBJ1-5; perhaps TRBD1 as D (6 bases). Per the germline V gene, CDR1 is MNHEY and CDR2 is SVGAGI. V lost 6 bases and J 2 bases, leaving 14 bases between the germline ends. There are 15 residues in the CDR3.

V gene TRBV5-1 combines with J gene TRBJ2-5; no firm D call. The CDR3 consists of 13 residues. Germline CDR1 reads SGHRS; CDR2 reads YFSETQ. V was trimmed by 3 bases and J by 1 base, leaving 7 bases between them. This CDR3 reads CASSSWTQETQYF. CDR3 nucleotides: TGCGCCAGCAGCTCCTGGACCCAAGAGACCCAGTACTTC.

This chain joins TRBV29-1 and TRBJ2-1; D ambiguous. Germline assignment: CDR1 SQVTM and CDR2 ANQGSEA. This CDR3 is 10 amino acids long. V was cut by 6 bases and J by 6 bases, with 6 bases left in between. In DNA form, the CDR3 reads TGCAGCGTGTCGGTCAATGAGCAGTTCTTC. Amino acid sequence: CSVSVNEQFF.

The sample holds one count of this clonotype. The V and J genes are TRBV7-8 and TRBJ2-4; TRBD1 matches at 8 bases. The CDR3 has 16 amino acids. After removal of 1 base from V and 7 bases from J, the junction contained 9 bases not matched to a gene. The germline V gene has CDR1 SGHVS and CDR2 FQNEAQ. The DNA of the CDR3 is TGTGCCAGCAGCTTAGTGCAGGGGGCCATAGGGAACATTCAGTACTTC. This gives the protein CASSLVQGAIGNIQYF. The full variable domain, its missing parts supplied by reference TRBV7-8 and TRBJ2-4, is GAGVSQSPRYKVAKRGQDVALRCDPISGHVSLFWYQQALGQGPEFLTYFQNEAQLDKSGLPSDRFFAERPEGSVSTLKIQRTQQEDSAVYLCASSLVQGAIGNIQYFGAGTRLSVL.

This clonotype was seen more than once but under ten times. This chain uses TRBV7-2 with TRBJ1-2; no reliable D call. The CDR3 consists of 14 residues. Per germline, CDR1 SGHTA and CDR2 FQGNSA. Trimming took off 5 bases at V and 5 bases at J, with 15 bases between the two ends. The CDR3 sequence is CASSPQVIRYGYTF. Written as DNA, the CDR3 is TGTGCCAGCAGCCCTCAGGTCATACGTTATGGCTACACCTTC.

The CDR3 nucleotides read TGTGCCAGCAGTCCTACAGGGGCGGGTGAGCAGTTCTTC. As protein: CASSPTGAGEQFF. This sequence joins TRBV12-3 or TRBV12-4 and TRBJ2-1; 7 nucleotides align to TRBD1. The CDR3 has 13 residues. The V segment lost 5 bases and the J segment 9 bases; nucleotides outside the gene matches: 7.

The chain uses TRBV20-1 and TRBJ1-1, with 10 bases matching TRBD1. J lost 5 bases, V lost 5 bases, and 17 bases had no gene match. The CDR3 sequence is 17 residues long. The V gene's germline CDR1 is DFQATT and CDR2 SNEGSKA (reference sequence). The CDR3 nucleotides are TGCAGTGCTCGGCACCGGGACAGGGGCTACCTGGGGACTGAAGCTTTCTTT. Encoded protein: CSARHRDRGYLGTEAFF.

The chain links TRBV2 to TRBJ2-5, with a tentative D call TRBD2 (5 bases). Germline loops: CDR1 SNHLY, CDR2 FYNNEI. This CDR3 is built from 14 residues. The V and J ends lost 3 bases and 3 bases respectively, with 11 bases between them. CDR3: CASSDGNSEETQYF. In nucleotides, the CDR3 is TGTGCCAGCAGTGATGGGAATAGCGAAGAGACCCAGTACTTC.

The table lists this clonotype with a count of one. The CDR3 is CASRLLGLVGTNSYNEQFF. CDR3 nucleotides: TGTGCCAGCAGACTATTGGGACTAGTTGGTACAAACTCCTACAATGAGCAGTTCTTC. The chain has TRBV6-1 and TRBJ2-1; 8 bases are a match to TRBD2. The CDR3 consists of 19 residues. V was clipped by 6 bases and J by 0 bases; unmatched bases: 16. Germline V CDR1 and CDR2: MNHNS, SASEGT.

V usage is TRBV5-6 and J usage is TRBJ2-5; TRBD1 aligns across 8 bases. Germline values: CDR1 SGHDT, CDR2 YYEEEE. This CDR3 comprises 14 residues. V gave up 2 bases and J gave up 5 bases; unmatched junction bases: 5. The CDR3 DNA follows: TGTGCCAGCAGCTTCTCAGGGGGCGATGAGACCCAGTACTTC. It codes for CASSFSGGDETQYF.

The chain employs TRBV5-1 and TRBJ2-2; either TRBD1 or TRBD2 may fit D (5 bases each). Trimming pared 4 bases from V and 3 bases from J, leaving 19 bases between. CDR1 and CDR2 from the germline V gene are SGHRS and YFSETQ. CDR3 length: 17 amino acids. The CDR3 DNA reads as TGCGCCAGCAGCCCTCGAGGGAGCAGGGACGACACCGGGGAGCTGTTTTTT. Protein sequence: CASSPRGSRDDTGELFF.

V and J are TRBV7-9 and TRBJ1-1; TRBD1 aligns across 10 bases. The CDR3 is made up of 15 amino acids. Trimming cost V 3 bases and J 3 bases; bases outside gene matches: 4. Germline loops: CDR1 SEHNR, CDR2 FQNEAQ (reference sequence). The CDR3 nucleotides read TGTGCCAGCAGCTTTTGGACAGGGGGAGACACTGAAGCTTTCTTT. Amino acid sequence: CASSFWTGGDTEAFF. The complete variable domain, with remaining parts taken from reference TRBV7-9 and TRBJ1-1, reads DTGVSQNPRHKITKRGQNVTFRCDPISEHNRLYWYRQTLGQGPEFLTYFQNEAQLEKSRLLSDRFSAERPKGSFSTLEIQRTEQGDSAMYLCASSFWTGGDTEAFFGQGTRLTVV.

The V and J genes are TRBV13 and TRBJ1-5; the D gene is possibly TRBD1 (6 bases). Germline CDR1 PRHDT, CDR2 FYEKMQ (reference sequence). This CDR3 has 12 residues. V lost 5 bases and J lost 6, with 8 bases in between. In nucleotides, the CDR3 is TGTGCCAGCAGCCCCAGGGGTCAGCCCCAGCATTTT. Protein: CASSPRGQPQHF.

V gene TRBV6-1 combines with J gene TRBJ2-4; D unresolved. The length of the CDR3 is 10 residues. CDR1 is MNHNS and CDR2 is SASEGT in the germline V gene. V was clipped by 2 bases and J by 7 bases, with 0 bases between them. CDR3: CASSENIQYF. CDR3 bases: TGTGCCAGCAGTGAAAACATTCAGTACTTC.

This chain joins TRBV7-9 and TRBJ2-3, with TRBD2 identical over 10 bases. The J segment lost 5 bases and the V segment lost 5 bases, leaving 7 bases of the junction unmatched. The length of the CDR3 is 15 residues. The germline gives CDR1 SEHNR, CDR2 FQNEAQ (reference sequence). DNA for the CDR3: TGTGCCAGCAGCCCCCCGGGACTAGCGAGAGATACGCAGTATTTT. As protein: CASSPPGLARDTQYF. Looking up the rest from reference TRBV7-9 and TRBJ2-3 gives the full variable domain: DTGVSQNPRHKITKRGQNVTFRCDPISEHNRLYWYRQTLGQGPEFLTYFQNEAQLEKSRLLSDRFSAERPKGSFSTLEIQRTEQGDSAMYLCASSPPGLARDTQYFGPGTRLTVL.

The chain has TRBV2 and TRBJ1-2; the D gene is possibly TRBD1 (5 bases). The V end was cut by 2 bases, the J end by 7 bases, with 17 bases between. The CDR3 extends over 15 amino acids. The germline gives CDR1 SNHLY, CDR2 FYNNEI. CDR3 sequence reads: CASSEKFREGAGYTF. The CDR3 region has the DNA TGTGCCAGCAGTGAAAAGTTTAGGGAAGGGGCTGGCTACACCTTC.

In this sample, this clonotype turned up a few times. The chain combines TRBV7-2 with TRBJ2-2; 7 bases map to TRBD1. V gave up 1 base and J gave up 5 bases; unmatched junction bases: 1. There are 14 residues in the CDR3. Looked up from germline, CDR1 is SGHTA and CDR2 is FQGNSA. CDR3 in amino acids: CASSLGRGTGELFF. CDR3 nucleotide sequence: TGTGCCAGCAGCTTAGGCAGGGGGACCGGGGAGCTGTTTTTT.

J is TRBJ2-7 and V is TRBV4-1, with D unresolved. The V gene's germline CDR1 is MGHRA and CDR2 YSYEKL. V was cut by 0 bases and J by 2 bases, with 11 bases left in between. This CDR3 is built from 15 residues. The CDR3 DNA reads as TGCGCCAGCAGCCAAGATGCGGCTGCTACCTACGAGCAGTACTTC. As protein: CASSQDAAATYEQYF.

A single count supports this clonotype. The chain links TRBV9 to TRBJ2-7; D is undetermined. The ends were cut back, 0 bases at V and 6 bases at J, with 10 bases in the middle. From germline, CDR1 is SGDLS and CDR2 YYNGEE. This CDR3 has 13 amino acids. The CDR3 DNA is TGTGCCAGCAGCGTAGCTTCGGCCAGCGAGCAGTACTTC. Translation gives CASSVASASEQYF.

The rearrangement joins TRBV29-1 to TRBJ2-1, with D tentatively TRBD1 (5 bases). The germline gives CDR1 SQVTM, CDR2 ANQGSEA. The CDR3 is 10 residues long. V was clipped by 4 bases and J by 8 bases, with 6 bases between them. The CDR3 DNA reads as TGCAGCGTTGGGGGCCATGAGCAGTTCTTC. Its translation: CSVGGHEQFF.

This clonotype showed up just once. One end of the junction is discordant with germline, which a read error may explain. The V call is TRBV12-3 or TRBV12-4, the J call TRBJ1-2; TRBD1 might be the D (5 bases). The CDR3 sequence is 14 residues long. CDR3 bases: TGTGCCAGCACCATCTTCGGGAGTGGCAGGGACGCTAGCTTC. It is translated as CASTIFGSGRDASF.

The rearrangement joins TRBV4-1 to TRBJ1-1, with unresolved D. Germline CDR1 reads MGHRA; CDR2 reads YSYEKL. Between the trimmed V and J ends, which lost 1 base and 0 bases, there was a span of 12 bases. The CDR3 is 16 residues long. Here the CDR3 DNA reads TGCGCCAGCAGCCAAGTGACGAACACCATGAACACTGAAGCTTTCTTT. Encoded protein: CASSQVTNTMNTEAFF.

This chain connects TRBV4-1 to TRBJ2-3; D unclear. Germline V CDR1 and CDR2: MGHRA, YSYEKL. The ends were cut back, 0 bases at V and 3 bases at J, with 7 bases in the middle. CDR3 length equals 14 residues. This CDR3 is CASSQETETDTQYF. The CDR3 DNA reads TGCGCCAGCAGCCAAGAGACTGAGACAGATACGCAGTATTTT.

The genes are TRBV6-6 and TRBJ2-3, with TRBD1 matching over 7 bases. Germline trimming cut 6 bases from V and 14 bases from J; bases unmatched to any gene: 11. This CDR3 region has 12 residues. Germline CDR1 reads MNHNY; CDR2 reads SVGAGI (reference sequence). CDR3 sequence (DNA): TGTGCCAGCAGCCACCGCGAGGGACAGCCGTATTTT. The encoded protein is CASSHREGQPYF.

The rearrangement joins TRBV20-1 to TRBJ2-1; 10 bases map to TRBD2. Trimming at V came to 3 bases and at J to 2 bases, leaving 4 bases not matched to a gene. The germline V gene has CDR1 DFQATT and CDR2 SNEGSKA (reference sequence). This CDR3 has 15 amino acids. The CDR3 here is CSASPSGGAYNEQFF. The CDR3 DNA sequence: TGCAGTGCTAGTCCCAGCGGGGGGGCCTACAATGAGCAGTTCTTC.

The J gene is TRBJ2-7, the V gene TRBV9; 8 bases are a match to TRBD1. Germline V lookup: CDR1 SGDLS, CDR2 YYNGEE. Trimming cost V 4 bases and J 5 bases; bases outside gene matches: 8. The CDR3 has 14 amino acids. The DNA of the CDR3 is TGTGCCAGCAGCCCCGGACAGGGAACCCACGAGCAGTACGTC. It translates to CASSPGQGTHEQYV.

The chain couples TRBV4-3 to TRBJ2-5; no definite D call. CDR1 and CDR2 (germline): LGHNA, YSLEER. CDR3 size: 13 residues. Between the trimmed V and J ends, which lost 4 bases and 5 bases, there was a span of 11 bases. The CDR3 coding sequence is TGCGCCAGCAGCCCAGGACGGCGGGAGACCCAGTACTTC. Encoded protein: CASSPGRRETQYF.